The clone carrying this TCR beta chain was recorded a few times. The antigen is undetermined. The sample originates from a study of regulatory T cells in long-lasting Graves disease. Findings and caveats of the study: Favored usage of TRBV28, TRBJ1-2 and TRBJ2-5 was recorded in persistent disease. The analysis examined peripheral blood only and excluded thyroid tissue. Only a small sample size was used, which may have cut accuracy.

HTBI primers from iRepertoire and Arm-PCR of CDR3 regions yielded the TCR beta libraries. TCRdb redid the calling of the multiplex PCR reads with MiXCR, one entry per CDR3 protein. The repertoire includes roughly 470,000 distinct CDR3 sequences, less than 25% of them detected once, and roughly 8% sits in the top ten. Time point indicated: persistent/refractory GD, antithyroid drugs over 5 years with positive TRAb. RNA extracted from PBMCs served as the sequencing template. The patients were enrolled through endocrinology in Xi'an, China. The CDR3 sequence is 13 residues long. Germline V gives CDR1 SEHNR, CDR2 FQNEAQ (reference sequence).

The chain couples TRBV7-9 to TRBJ2-5; tentatively, D is TRBD1 (5 bases). The J call could be wrong; TRBJ2-7 is a better fit for the DNA end. The receptor was isolated from a female donor with Graves disease. Specimen: peripheral blood mononuclear cells (PBMCs), collected when the disease was refractory, from a patient treated with antithyroid drugs. This CDR3 is CASTSGHHYEQYF. In nucleotides, the CDR3 is TGTGCCAGCACCAGTGGACACCACTACGAGCAGTACTTC.